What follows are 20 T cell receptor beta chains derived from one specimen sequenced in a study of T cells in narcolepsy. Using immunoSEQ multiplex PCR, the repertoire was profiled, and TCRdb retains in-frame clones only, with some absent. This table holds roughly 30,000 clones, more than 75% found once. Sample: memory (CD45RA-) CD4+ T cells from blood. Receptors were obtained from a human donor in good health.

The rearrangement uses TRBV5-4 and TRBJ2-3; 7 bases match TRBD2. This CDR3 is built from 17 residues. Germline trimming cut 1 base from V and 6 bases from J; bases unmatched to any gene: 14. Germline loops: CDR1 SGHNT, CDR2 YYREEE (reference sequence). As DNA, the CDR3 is TGTGCCAGCAGCTTGTGGGCTAGCGGTAGGAAGGGGGATACGCAGTATTTT. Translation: CASSLWASGRKGDTQYF.

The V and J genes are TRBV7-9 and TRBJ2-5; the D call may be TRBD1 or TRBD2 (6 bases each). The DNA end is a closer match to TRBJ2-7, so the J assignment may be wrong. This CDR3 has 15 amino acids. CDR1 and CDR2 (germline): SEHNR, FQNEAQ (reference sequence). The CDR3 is CASSPQGLNSYEQYF. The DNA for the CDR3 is TGTGCCAGCAGTCCACAGGGACTTAATTCCTACGAGCAGTACTTC.

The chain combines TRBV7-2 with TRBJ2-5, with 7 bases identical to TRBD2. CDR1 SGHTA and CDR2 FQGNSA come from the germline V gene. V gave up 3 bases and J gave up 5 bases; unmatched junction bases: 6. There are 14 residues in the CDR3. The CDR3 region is CASSFAGAGETQYF. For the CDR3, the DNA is TGTGCCAGCAGCTTCGCGGGAGCGGGGGAGACCCAGTACTTC. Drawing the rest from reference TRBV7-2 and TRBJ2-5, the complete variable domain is GAGVSQSPSNKVTEKGKDVELRCDPISGHTALYWYRQSLGQGLEFLIYFQGNSAPDKSGLPSDRFSAERTGGSVSTLTIQRTQQEDSAVYLCASSFAGAGETQYFGPGTRLLVL.

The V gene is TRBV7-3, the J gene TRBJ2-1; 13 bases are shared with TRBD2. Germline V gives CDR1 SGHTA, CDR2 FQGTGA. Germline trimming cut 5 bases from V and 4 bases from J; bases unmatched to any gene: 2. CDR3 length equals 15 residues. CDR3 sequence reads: CASSQLAGGYNEQFF. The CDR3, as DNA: TGTGCCAGCAGCCAACTAGCGGGAGGGTACAATGAGCAGTTCTTC. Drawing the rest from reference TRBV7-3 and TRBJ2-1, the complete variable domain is GAGVSQTPSNKVTEKGKYVELRCDPISGHTALYWYRQSLGQGPEFLIYFQGTGAADDSGLPNDRFFAVRPEGSVSTLKIQRTERGDSAVYLCASSQLAGGYNEQFFGPGTRLTVL.

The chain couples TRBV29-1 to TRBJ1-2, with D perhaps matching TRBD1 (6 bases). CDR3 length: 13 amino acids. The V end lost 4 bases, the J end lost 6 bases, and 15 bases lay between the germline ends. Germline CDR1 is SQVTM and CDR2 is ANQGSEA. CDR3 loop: CSVGVGPGDGYTF. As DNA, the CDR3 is TGCAGCGTTGGAGTCGGACCAGGGGATGGCTACACCTTC.

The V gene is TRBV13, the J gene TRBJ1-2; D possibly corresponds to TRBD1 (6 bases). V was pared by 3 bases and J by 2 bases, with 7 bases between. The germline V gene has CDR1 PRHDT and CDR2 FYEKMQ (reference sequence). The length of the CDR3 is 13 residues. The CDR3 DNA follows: TGTGCCAGCAGCTTTGGACAGAACTATGGCTACACCTTC. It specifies CASSFGQNYGYTF.

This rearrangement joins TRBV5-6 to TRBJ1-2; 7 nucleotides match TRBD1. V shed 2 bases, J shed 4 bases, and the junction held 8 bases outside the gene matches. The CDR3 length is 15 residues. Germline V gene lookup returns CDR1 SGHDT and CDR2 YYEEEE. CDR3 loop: CASSFKSQGGYGYTF. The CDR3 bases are TGTGCCAGCAGCTTTAAGTCTCAGGGGGGCTATGGCTACACCTTC.

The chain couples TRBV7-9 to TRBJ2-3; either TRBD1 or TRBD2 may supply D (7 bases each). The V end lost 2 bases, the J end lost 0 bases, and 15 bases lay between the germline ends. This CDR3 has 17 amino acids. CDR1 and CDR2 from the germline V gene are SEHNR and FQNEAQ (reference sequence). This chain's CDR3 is CASSLRTGEGSTDTQYF. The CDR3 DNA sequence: TGTGCCAGCAGCTTACGAACAGGGGAGGGTAGCACAGATACGCAGTATTTT.

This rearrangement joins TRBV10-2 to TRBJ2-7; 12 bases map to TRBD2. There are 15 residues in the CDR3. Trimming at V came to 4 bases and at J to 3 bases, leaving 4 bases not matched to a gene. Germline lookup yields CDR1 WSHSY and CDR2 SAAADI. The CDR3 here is CASSGLTSGSYEQYF. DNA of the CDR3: TGCGCCAGCAGTGGACTGACTAGCGGGAGCTACGAGCAGTACTTC.

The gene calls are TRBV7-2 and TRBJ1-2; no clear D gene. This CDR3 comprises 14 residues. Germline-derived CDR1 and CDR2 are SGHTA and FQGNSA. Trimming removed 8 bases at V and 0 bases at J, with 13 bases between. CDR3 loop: CASGRHRANYGYTF. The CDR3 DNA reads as TGTGCCAGCGGCAGACACAGAGCTAACTATGGCTACACCTTC.

As DNA, the CDR3 is TGTGCCAGTAGTACGAGCGGGAGTGGGCAAACAGATACGCAGTATTTT. This sequence encodes CASSTSGSGQTDTQYF. V usage is TRBV19 and J usage is TRBJ2-3; TRBD2 aligns across 8 bases. The junction had 9 bases not matched to a gene; V was cut back by 4 bases and J by 3 bases. The CDR3 runs to 16 residues. The germline gives CDR1 LNHDA, CDR2 SQIVND (reference sequence).

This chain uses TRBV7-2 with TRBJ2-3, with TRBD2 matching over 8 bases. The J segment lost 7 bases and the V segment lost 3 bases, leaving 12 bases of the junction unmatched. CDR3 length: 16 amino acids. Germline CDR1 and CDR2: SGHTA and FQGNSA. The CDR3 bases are TGTGCCAGCAGCTTGGGGAACGCAGCGGGAGCGAATACGCAGTATTTT. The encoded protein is CASSLGNAAGANTQYF.

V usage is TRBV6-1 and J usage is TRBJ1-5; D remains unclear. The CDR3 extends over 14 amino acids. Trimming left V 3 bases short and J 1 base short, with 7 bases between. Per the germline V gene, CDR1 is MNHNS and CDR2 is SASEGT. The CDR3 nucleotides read TGTGCCAGCAGTGAGGCAGCCAGCAATCAGCCCCAGCATTTT. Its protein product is CASSEAASNQPQHF.

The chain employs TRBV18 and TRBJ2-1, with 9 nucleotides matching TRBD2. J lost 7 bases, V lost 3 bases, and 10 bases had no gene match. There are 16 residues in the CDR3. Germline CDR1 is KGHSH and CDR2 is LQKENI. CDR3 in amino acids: CASSPVSGSGRNEQFF. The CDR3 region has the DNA TGTGCCAGCTCACCGGTAAGCGGGAGCGGGAGGAATGAGCAGTTCTTC.

CDR3: CASSAGGDIQYF. In DNA form, the CDR3 reads TGTGCCAGCTCGGCAGGAGGGGACATTCAGTACTTC. The chain employs TRBV5-4 and TRBJ2-4; a possible D gene is TRBD2 (6 bases). The germline gives CDR1 SGHNT, CDR2 YYREEE (reference sequence). Trimming shortened V by 7 bases and J by 8 bases, and 13 bases separated the two germline ends. This CDR3 comprises 12 residues.

This CDR3 reads CAISNSGQARGAGANVLTF. CDR3 coding DNA: TGTGCCATCAGTAATTCGGGACAGGCGCGGGGGGCTGGGGCCAACGTCCTGACTTTC. The V call is TRBV10-3, the J call TRBJ2-6; D may correspond to TRBD1 or TRBD2 (8 bases each). Per germline, CDR1 ENHRY and CDR2 SYGVKD. There are 19 residues in the CDR3. Trimming took off 5 bases at V and 2 bases at J, with 22 bases between the two ends.

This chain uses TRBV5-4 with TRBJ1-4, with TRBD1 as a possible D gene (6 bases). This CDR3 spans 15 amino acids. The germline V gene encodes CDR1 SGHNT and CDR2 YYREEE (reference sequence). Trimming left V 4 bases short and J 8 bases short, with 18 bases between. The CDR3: CASSQDFRTAEKLFF. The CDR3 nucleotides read TGTGCCAGCAGCCAAGATTTTAGGACAGCGGAAAAACTGTTTTTT.

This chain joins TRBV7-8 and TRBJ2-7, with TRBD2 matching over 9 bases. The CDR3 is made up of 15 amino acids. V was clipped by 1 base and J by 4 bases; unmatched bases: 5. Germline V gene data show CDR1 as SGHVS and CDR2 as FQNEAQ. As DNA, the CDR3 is TGTGCCAGCAGCTTAGGGGCTAGCGGGACTTACGAGCAGTACTTC. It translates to CASSLGASGTYEQYF.

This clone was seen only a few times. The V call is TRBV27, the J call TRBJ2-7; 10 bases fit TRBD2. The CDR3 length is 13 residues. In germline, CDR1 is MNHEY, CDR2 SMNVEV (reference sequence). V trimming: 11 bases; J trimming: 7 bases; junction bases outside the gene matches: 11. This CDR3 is CAVSSRTSGEQYF. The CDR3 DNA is TGTGCCGTATCCTCCAGGACTAGCGGTGAGCAGTACTTC.

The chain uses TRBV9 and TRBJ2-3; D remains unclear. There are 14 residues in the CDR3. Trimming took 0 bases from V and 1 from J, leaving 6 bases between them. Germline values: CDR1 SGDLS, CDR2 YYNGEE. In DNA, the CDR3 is TGTGCCAGCAGCGTAGACAGCGGCACAGATACGCAGTATTTT. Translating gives CASSVDSGTDTQYF.